The rows below give T cell receptor beta chains drawn from one sample of a study of control samples from healthy donors and cancer patients. Assay: immunoSEQ multiplex PCR; the TCRdb copy retains only in-frame clones and omits some. The sample consists of about 110,000 clones, around 89% of them appearing once. Material: blood. Receptors were obtained from a woman aged 45 to 65 in good health. Each CDR3 is given with its conserved first and last residue. D genes are given only for firm matches. Rows may omit the clone size; those that give it use once, few, many or a size class.

d_call,cdr3_length,clone_size,j_call,v_call,cdr3_nt,cdr3_aa
.,16,.,TRBJ1-3,TRBV9,TGTGCCAGCAGCCCCGCTTTGGTCATCTCTGGAAACACCATATATTTT,CASSPALVISGNTIYF
TRBD2,17,.,TRBJ2-1,TRBV10-3,TGTGCCATCAGTGAGTCCCCGGCTAGCGGGCTTTCTCTGCGGCAGTTCTTC,CAISESPASGLSLRQFF
.,14,.,TRBJ1-5,TRBV30,TGTGCCTGGAGGGGCCAGAATAGCAATCAGCCCCAGCATTTT,CAWRGQNSNQPQHF
TRBD2,14,.,TRBJ2-1,TRBV11-2,TGTGCCAGCAGCTTAGGCCCTCCGGGGAGGGGGCAGTTCTTC,CASSLGPPGRGQFF
.,15,once,TRBJ1-4,TRBV3-1/TRBV3-2,TGTGCCAGCAGCCCCCCAGGGGTAACTAATGAAAAACTGTTTTTT,CASSPPGVTNEKLFF
.,15,.,TRBJ1-2,TRBV6-5,TGTGCCAGCAGTTACTCTAGGGATTTTAACTATGGCTACACCTTC,CASSYSRDFNYGYTF
.,14,.,TRBJ2-5,TRBV18,TGTGCCAGCTCACCACCTCAGATCCAGGAGACCCAGTACTTC,CASSPPQIQETQYF
.,13,once,TRBJ2-5,TRBV9,TGTGCCAGCAGCGTAGAGGGGCCCGAGACCCAGTACTTC,CASSVEGPETQYF
.,14,.,TRBJ2-4,TRBV11-3,TGTGCCAGCAGCTCGTCGCAGGGGGGAAACATTCAGTACTTC,CASSSSQGGNIQYF
.,16,.,TRBJ2-2,TRBV18,TGTGCCAGCTCACCACAGGGAGGGGGCTACACCGGGGAGCTGTTTTTT,CASSPQGGGYTGELFF
TRBD1,15,.,TRBJ1-2,TRBV2,TGTGCCAGCACCGGACAGGGGGTGATCCTTGAGGGCTACACCTTC,CASTGQGVILEGYTF
TRBD2,19,.,TRBJ2-5,TRBV5-6,TGTGCCAGCAGCTGGCAGCCTCCGGGACTAGCGGTATACCAAGAGACCCAGTACTTC,CASSWQPPGLAVYQETQYF
TRBD2,19,.,TRBJ2-3,TRBV10-2,TGCGCCAGCAGCACGGGACTAGCGGGGGGTCGAGCTAGCACAGATACGCAGTATTTT,CASSTGLAGGRASTDTQYF
TRBD2,19,.,TRBJ2-5,TRBV4-3,TGCGCCAGCAGCCAAGTACTAGCGGGAGGGGGCCTTCCCCAAGAGACCCAGTACTTC,CASSQVLAGGGLPQETQYF
.,17,.,TRBJ2-1,TRBV11-3,TGTGCCAGCAGCTTAGATCGTATCGGGAGCGAACACAATGAGCAGTTCTTC,CASSLDRIGSEHNEQFF
TRBD1,16,.,TRBJ1-5,TRBV2,TGTGCCAGCACTACACCGAAAGACAGGGCTAATCAGCCCCAGCATTTT,CASTTPKDRANQPQHF
.,13,.,TRBJ1-2,TRBV2,TGTGCCAGCAGTGAGCACACCAACTATGGCTACACCTTC,CASSEHTNYGYTF
.,14,.,TRBJ1-2,TRBV7-9,TGTGCCAGCAGCTTGACAGGCTCAATCTATGGCTACACCTTC,CASSLTGSIYGYTF
TRBD2,15,.,TRBJ2-1,TRBV5-1,TGCGCCAGCAGCTTGGGCCTGCGGGGGGCCTATGAGCAGTTCTTC,CASSLGLRGAYEQFF
.,15,.,TRBJ2-3,TRBV5-6,TGTGCCAGCAGCTTGCCCGGGCTGGACACAGATACGCAGTATTTT,CASSLPGLDTDTQYF
TRBD2,11,.,TRBJ2-1,TRBV7-9,TGTGCCAGCAGCCAGGGACTAGTCGAGTTCTTC,CASSQGLVEFF
.,15,.,TRBJ2-1,TRBV24-1,TGTGCCACCAGTGATTTGGCCGCAGGGATGGATGAGCAGTTCTTC,CATSDLAAGMDEQFF
.,13,.,TRBJ1-2,TRBV5-1,TGCGCCAGCAGCTTCGTACCTACCTATGGCTACACCTTC,CASSFVPTYGYTF
.,16,once,TRBJ2-5,TRBV6-5,TGTGCCAGCAGTTACACTTCTCTATGGCCCCAAGAGACCCAGTACTTC,CASSYTSLWPQETQYF
.,16,.,TRBJ1-4,TRBV5-6,TGTGCCAGCAGCCTAAGTACCGGGACACCTGTTAAAAAACTGTTTTTT,CASSLSTGTPVKKLFF
.,16,.,TRBJ1-2,TRBV28,TGTGCCAGCAAAGTAGGGCCCCCCGCGTCGGGTTATGGCTACACCTTC,CASKVGPPASGYGYTF
.,13,once,TRBJ2-6,TRBV7-3,TGTGCCAGCCGCCCCGCAGGGGCCAACGTCCTGACTTTC,CASRPAGANVLTF
TRBD2,17,.,TRBJ2-3,TRBV6-4,TGTGCCAGCAGTGGAACTAGCGGGGGCCGAGGCACAGATACGCAGTATTTT,CASSGTSGGRGTDTQYF
TRBD1,17,once,TRBJ1-4,TRBV24-1,TGTGCCACCAGTGATTCCCGACAGGGTTTGACTAATGAAAAACTGTTTTTT,CATSDSRQGLTNEKLFF
.,15,.,TRBJ1-2,TRBV6-5,TGTGCCAGCAGTCAAATCTCAACTAGCTCCTATGGCTACACCTTC,CASSQISTSSYGYTF
.,14,.,TRBJ2-1,TRBV5-1,TGCGCCAGCAGCTTGGAGGGCCTATACAATGAGCAGTTCTTC,CASSLEGLYNEQFF
.,12,.,TRBJ2-5,TRBV12-3/TRBV12-4,TGTGCCAGCAGTTCGCCCCAAGAGACCCAGTACTTC,CASSSPQETQYF
.,17,.,TRBJ2-4,TRBV11-2,TGTGCCAGCAGCCCCCGTTTCGGGCAGGGGGCCAAAAACATTCAGTACTTC,CASSPRFGQGAKNIQYF
TRBD2,18,few,TRBJ2-6,TRBV4-2,TGTGCCAGCAGCCAAGCGGCTAGCGGGACTTCTGGGGCCAACGTCCTGACTTTC,CASSQAASGTSGANVLTF
.,18,.,TRBJ2-2,TRBV13,TGTGCCAGCAGCTTAGGCCCACTTGGGGAGTTGGTGCGCGGGGAGCTGTTTTTT,CASSLGPLGELVRGELFF
.,16,.,TRBJ2-5,TRBV5-1,TGCGCCAGCAGCCTAGGAACAACTGACAGTTCGGAGACCCAGTACTTC,CASSLGTTDSSETQYF
TRBD1,13,.,TRBJ1-1,TRBV19,TGTGCCAGTAAGGACAGGGATTCCACTGAAGCTTTCTTT,CASKDRDSTEAFF
.,15,.,TRBJ1-4,TRBV6-5,TGTGCCAGCAGCGCGAACAGGGCGAGGGGTGAAAAACTGTTTTTT,CASSANRARGEKLFF
.,15,.,TRBJ1-1,TRBV5-1,TGCGCCAGCAGCCCTGAGATACTCGAGAACGCTGAAGCTTTCTTT,CASSPEILENAEAFF
.,12,.,TRBJ2-3,TRBV27,TGTGCCAGCAGTGGGGCTATCGATACGCAGTATTTT,CASSGAIDTQYF
TRBD1,16,.,TRBJ2-2,TRBV5-1,TGCGCCAGCAGCTTGAGACAGGGGAAGAACACCGGGGAGCTGTTTTTT,CASSLRQGKNTGELFF
.,14,.,TRBJ1-1,TRBV2,TGTGCCAGCAGGGGGAAGGGAATGAACACTGAAGCTTTCTTT,CASRGKGMNTEAFF
.,13,.,TRBJ1-2,TRBV12-3/TRBV12-4,TGTGCCAGCAGTTCGACACAGTACTATGGCTACACCTTC,CASSSTQYYGYTF
.,12,.,TRBJ2-2,TRBV2,TGTGCCAGCAGGGTGAACACCGGGGAGCTGTTTTTT,CASRVNTGELFF
.,15,.,TRBJ1-4,TRBV19,TGTGCCAGTATCGGCGGCCGACGGCCCATCGGAAAACTGTTTTTT,CASIGGRRPIGKLFF
TRBD2,14,.,TRBJ2-3,TRBV6-5,TGTGCCAGCAGCCGACTAGCGGGCACAGATACGCAGTATTTT,CASSRLAGTDTQYF
.,14,.,TRBJ1-1,TRBV18,TGTGCCAGCTCACCACAGGGGTGGTATGGTGAAGCTTTCTTT,CASSPQGWYGEAFF
.,13,once,TRBJ2-1,TRBV24-1,TGTGCCACCAGTGAGGGGTCCCAGTCTCATCAGTTCTTC,CATSEGSQSHQFF
TRBD2,15,once,TRBJ2-1,TRBV4-1,TGCGCCAGCAGCCAAGGCGGGGGGGGTTACAATGAGCAGTTCTTC,CASSQGGGGYNEQFF